Each of the 13 T cell receptor beta chains below was sequenced from the same sample in a study of blood T cell repertoires in COVID-19. Data came from immunoSEQ multiplex PCR; TCRdb stores just in-frame clones and leaves some out. The sample has a few hundred thousand clones, 70% to 90% seen once. Sequences were obtained from peripheral blood. Every receptor here comes from a woman aged 25 to 39 with COVID-19, enrolled during active disease.

This sequence joins TRBV6-1 and TRBJ2-5, with D tentatively TRBD2 (6 bases). Germline V gene data show CDR1 as MNHNS and CDR2 as SASEGT. The CDR3 consists of 13 residues. The V end was cut by 8 bases, the J end by 3 bases, with 13 bases between. CDR3 amino acids: CASFRERKETQYF. CDR3 DNA: TGTGCCAGCTTCCGGGAGAGGAAAGAGACCCAGTACTTC.

The rearrangement uses TRBV10-3 and TRBJ1-5; no reliable D call. Trimming pared 8 bases from V and 4 bases from J, leaving 9 bases between. CDR1 is ENHRY and CDR2 is SYGVKD in the germline V gene. This CDR3 has 12 residues. The CDR3 sequence: CAIGRGNQPQHF. The CDR3 DNA reads TGTGCCATCGGGCGAGGGAATCAGCCCCAGCATTTT.

This chain joins TRBV27 and TRBJ1-1, with 7 bases aligning to TRBD1. V trimming: 5 bases; J trimming: 4 bases; junction bases outside the gene matches: 7. The length of the CDR3 is 14 residues. CDR1 and CDR2 (germline): MNHEY, SMNVEV (reference sequence). CDR3 sequence (DNA): TGTGCCAGCAGTCCAGACAGGGTGGTCACTGAAGCTTTCTTT. It codes for CASSPDRVVTEAFF.

The rearrangement joins TRBV7-2 to TRBJ2-7; D is undetermined. Between the trimmed V and J ends, which lost 1 base and 3 bases, there was a span of 13 bases. This CDR3 is 15 amino acids long. Germline lookup yields CDR1 SGHTA and CDR2 FQGNSA. Written as DNA, the CDR3 is TGTGCCAGCAGCTTAGATGGAGACCTTATCTACGAGCAGTACTTC. Its protein is CASSLDGDLIYEQYF.

This clone occurred once. V is TRBV4-1 and J is TRBJ1-2, with D perhaps matching TRBD1 (5 bases). This CDR3 has 14 residues. V lost 4 bases, J lost 6 bases, and 15 bases lay in between. In germline, CDR1 is MGHRA, CDR2 YSYEKL. In DNA form, the CDR3 reads TGCGCCAGCAGCCCCCGACAGTTCGTAGATGGCTACACCTTC. It encodes CASSPRQFVDGYTF.

The rearrangement links TRBV5-5 to TRBJ2-3; D perhaps matches TRBD1 (5 bases). V shed 2 bases and J shed 0 bases, with 10 bases lying between them. This CDR3 has 15 amino acids. CDR1 is SGHKS, CDR2 YYEKEE, per germline (reference sequence). The CDR3 loop is CASSFSGHSTDTQYF. CDR3 bases: TGTGCCAGCAGCTTCTCAGGACACAGCACAGATACGCAGTATTTT. Looking up the rest from reference TRBV5-5 and TRBJ2-3 gives the full variable domain: DAGVTQSPTHLIKTRGQQVTLRCSPISGHKSVSWYQQVLGQGPQFIFQYYEKEERGRGNFPDRFSARQFPNYSSELNVNALLLGDSALYLCASSFSGHSTDTQYFGPGTRLTVL.

The chain carries TRBV4-3 and TRBJ2-3, with 7 bases that match TRBD1. V trimming: 1 base; J trimming: 1 base; junction bases outside the gene matches: 5. CDR1 is LGHNA, CDR2 YSLEER, per germline. This CDR3 contains 16 residues. The DNA of the CDR3 is TGCGCCAGCAGCCAAGTCACAGGGGTGGGCACAGATACGCAGTATTTT. This translates into CASSQVTGVGTDTQYF.

The CDR3 nucleotides are TGTGCCAGCAGCGGCACTAGCGGGATCGTTGGTGAGCAGTTCTTC. This codes for CASSGTSGIVGEQFF. The chain employs TRBV9 and TRBJ2-1; 10 bases line up with TRBD2. There are 15 residues in the CDR3. Germline CDR1 and CDR2: SGDLS and YYNGEE. V shed 3 bases and J 9 bases; nucleotides not matched to a gene: 9.

This chain connects TRBV6-4 to TRBJ2-6; tentatively, D is TRBD2 (5 bases). The germline V gene encodes CDR1 MRHNA and CDR2 SNTAGT. The V end lost 6 bases, the J end lost 0 bases, and 18 bases lay between the germline ends. This CDR3 has 18 residues. For the CDR3, the DNA is TGTGCCAGCAGCGAGAGAGGGTGGCCCCTCTCTGGGGCCAACGTCCTGACTTTC. This translates into CASSERGWPLSGANVLTF.

The chain carries TRBV6-6 and TRBJ1-6; D ambiguous. Trimming removed 5 bases from V and 12 bases from J, with 8 bases in between. This CDR3 comprises 11 residues. In germline, CDR1 is MNHNY, CDR2 SVGAGI (reference sequence). The CDR3 here is CASSGGRPLHF. Written as DNA, the CDR3 is TGTGCCAGCAGTGGAGGAAGACCCCTCCACTTT.

The rearrangement uses TRBV30 and TRBJ2-1, with TRBD2 matching over 9 bases. With V trimmed by 0 bases and J by 5 bases, 26 bases remained unmatched. CDR3 length equals 22 residues. The germline CDR1 and CDR2 sequences are GTSNPN and SVGIG (reference sequence). This CDR3 is CAWSVSDFPPFSGRFLNNEQFF. Written as DNA, the CDR3 is TGTGCCTGGAGTGTATCAGATTTTCCTCCCTTTAGCGGGAGATTCTTAAACAATGAGCAGTTCTTC. Looking up the rest from reference TRBV30 and TRBJ2-1 gives the full variable domain: SQTIHQWPATLVQPVGSPLSLECTVEGTSNPNLYWYRQAAGRGLQLLFYSVGIGQISSEVPQNLSASRPQDRQFILSSKKLLLSDSGFYLCAWSVSDFPPFSGRFLNNEQFFGPGTRLTVL.

The chain has TRBV11-2 and TRBJ1-2; 8 bases align to TRBD1. V shed 1 base, J shed 6 bases, and the junction held 4 bases outside the gene matches. This CDR3 comprises 14 residues. The germline CDR1 and CDR2 sequences are SGHAT and FQNNGV. DNA for the CDR3: TGTGCCAGCAGCTTAGGGGGGGGACAGGATGGCTACACCTTC. Translated, it gives CASSLGGGQDGYTF.

The chain recombines TRBV10-3 with TRBJ2-3; 8 bases are a match to TRBD1. CDR1 ENHRY and CDR2 SYGVKD come from the germline V gene. V shed 3 bases, J shed 0 bases, and the junction held 5 bases outside the gene matches. There are 16 residues in the CDR3. CDR3 bases: TGTGCCATCAGTGATGGGACAGGTTCTAGCACAGATACGCAGTATTTT. It specifies CAISDGTGSSTDTQYF.